The 18 T cell receptor beta chains reported below all come from one sample, sequenced in a study of shared clonotypes between healthy human individuals. Naive CD8 cells lacked CD45RO and underwent positive selection for CCR7, leaving out terminally differentiated effector memory CD45RA+ cells. Using immunoSEQ multiplex PCR, the repertoire was profiled, and TCRdb retains in-frame clones only, with some absent. Here the sample spans roughly 600,000 clones, about 98% being singletons. Sequenced input: naive CD8+ T cells sorted from blood. These receptors originate from a man aged 30 to 45 in good health.

The chain employs TRBV7-3 and TRBJ2-3; 15 bases are shared with TRBD2. The CDR3 spans 18 residues. Unmatched junction bases numbered 7, after V lost 5 bases and J lost 1 base. Germline CDR1 is SGHTA and CDR2 is FQGTGA. CDR3 in amino acids: CASSPGLAGGWGTDTQYF. Here the CDR3 DNA reads TGTGCCAGCAGCCCAGGACTAGCGGGAGGGTGGGGCACAGATACGCAGTATTTT.

The chain is built from TRBV5-5 and TRBJ1-5; possible D gene TRBD1, 6 bases. Germline V gene lookup returns CDR1 SGHKS and CDR2 YYEKEE (reference sequence). CDR3 length: 14 amino acids. Trimming stripped 2 bases from V and 6 bases from J, with 12 bases between. CDR3 region: CASSFGGAVQPQHF. In DNA form, the CDR3 reads TGTGCCAGCAGCTTCGGGGGGGCGGTTCAGCCCCAGCATTTT.

The rearrangement joins TRBV7-2 to TRBJ2-7; tentatively, D is TRBD1 (5 bases). There are 13 residues in the CDR3. The V gene lost 5 bases and the J gene lost 4 bases, with 12 bases spanning the gap. In germline, CDR1 is SGHTA, CDR2 FQGNSA. CDR3 sequence reads: CASSKWTRYEQYF. The CDR3, as DNA: TGTGCCAGCAGCAAATGGACAAGGTACGAGCAGTACTTC.

The chain joins TRBV13 to TRBJ2-5, with 8 bases matching TRBD1. Germline V gene sequence: CDR1 PRHDT, CDR2 FYEKMQ (reference sequence). The CDR3 length is 14 residues. V lost 5 bases, J lost 5 bases, and 7 bases stayed unmatched. CDR3 DNA sequence: TGTGCCAGCAGCATTGGACAGGGTCTCGAGACCCAGTACTTC. It codes for CASSIGQGLETQYF.

This chain links TRBV5-6 with TRBJ2-3, with D possibly TRBD2 on 6 matching bases. Germline CDR1 and CDR2: SGHDT and YYEEEE. This CDR3 is 17 amino acids long. V lost 1 base and J 2 bases, leaving 17 bases between the germline ends. The DNA of the CDR3 is TGTGCCAGCAGCTTGCGACTAGTCCCCAGATACACAGATACGCAGTATTTT. Its translation: CASSLRLVPRYTDTQYF.

CDR3 region: CASSPWTEDGYTF. In DNA form, the CDR3 reads TGTGCCAGCAGCCCCTGGACAGAGGATGGCTACACCTTC. V and J are TRBV7-9 and TRBJ1-2, with D tentatively TRBD1 (6 bases). Germline V gene lookup returns CDR1 SEHNR and CDR2 FQNEAQ (reference sequence). V lost 5 bases and J 6 bases, leaving 13 bases between the germline ends. The CDR3 consists of 13 residues.

As concerns this clone: The same CDR3 can be traced to other DNA sequences in this sample. The gene calls are TRBV7-9 and TRBJ2-7; 7 nucleotides align to TRBD1. The CDR3 is 15 amino acids. The germline V gene has CDR1 SEHNR and CDR2 FQNEAQ (reference sequence). After removal of 1 base from V and 2 bases from J, the junction contained 5 bases not matched to a gene. DNA for the CDR3: TGTGCCAGCAGCTTAGTAGGCCAGGGGGCCTACGAGCAGTACTTC. Its translation: CASSLVGQGAYEQYF.

This chain uses TRBV27 with TRBJ1-1, with a tentative D call TRBD1 (5 bases). Per the germline V gene, CDR1 is MNHEY and CDR2 is SMNVEV (reference sequence). V dropped 5 bases and J dropped 1 base, with 11 bases sitting between them. This CDR3 comprises 14 residues. The CDR3 DNA sequence: TGTGCCAGCAGTCGCCGGGGGTGGAACACTGAAGCTTTCTTT. As protein: CASSRRGWNTEAFF.

The V and J genes are TRBV29-1 and TRBJ2-7; D is perhaps TRBD2 (6 bases). Between the trimmed V and J ends, which lost 4 bases and 7 bases, there was a span of 14 bases. CDR3 length equals 12 residues. The germline V gene encodes CDR1 SQVTM and CDR2 ANQGSEA. The CDR3 sequence: CSVVALAGEQYF. The DNA of the CDR3 is TGCAGCGTTGTAGCGTTGGCGGGAGAGCAGTACTTC.

Concerning this clone: Additional DNA sequences in this sample encode the identical CDR3. The CDR3 here is CASSLGTDYEQYF. In DNA, the CDR3 is TGTGCCAGCAGTTTAGGGACGGACTACGAGCAGTACTTC. V is TRBV28 and J is TRBJ2-7; D could derive from TRBD1 or TRBD2 (5 bases each). Germline loops: CDR1 MDHEN, CDR2 SYDVKM. The CDR3 covers 13 residues. The ends were cut back, 2 bases at V and 3 bases at J, with 8 bases in the middle.

This clone was detected only once. This chain links TRBV2 with TRBJ2-7; TRBD1 aligns across 7 bases. The CDR3 covers 14 residues. The germline V gene has CDR1 SNHLY and CDR2 FYNNEI. The J segment lost 2 bases and the V segment lost 7 bases, leaving 8 bases of the junction unmatched. The CDR3 sequence: CASKGASLPYEQYF. The DNA of the CDR3 is TGTGCCAGCAAGGGGGCTAGCTTACCCTACGAGCAGTACTTC.

As regards this clone: The junction shows a germline mismatch at one end, possibly a read error. The gene calls are TRBV9 and TRBJ2-1, with TRBD2 identical over 7 bases. Germline V CDR1 and CDR2: SGDLS, YYNGEE. This CDR3 contains 15 residues. The CDR3 DNA follows: TGTGCCACCAGCCGAGCGGGGACCACCTACAATGAGCAGTTCTTC. The encoded protein is CATSRAGTTYNEQFF.

As regards this clone: Additional DNA sequences in this sample encode the identical CDR3. The chain employs TRBV5-1 and TRBJ2-1; 10 nucleotides agree with TRBD1. The V gene's germline CDR1 is SGHRS and CDR2 YFSETQ. The CDR3 runs to 14 residues. With V trimmed by 1 base and J by 7 bases, 2 bases remained unmatched. In nucleotides, the CDR3 is TGCGCCAGCAGCTTGAGGGACAGGGGAAATGAGCAGTTCTTC. Its translation: CASSLRDRGNEQFF.

This chain connects TRBV9 to TRBJ2-7, with 7 positions matching TRBD2. Per germline, CDR1 SGDLS and CDR2 YYNGEE. The CDR3 loop spans 16 amino acids. Trimming cost V 0 bases and J 0 bases; bases outside gene matches: 6. The CDR3 loop reads CASSVEGGSLSYEQYF. The CDR3 region has the DNA TGTGCCAGCAGCGTAGAGGGCGGGAGCCTCTCCTACGAGCAGTACTTC.

This chain joins TRBV9 and TRBJ2-3; 7 nucleotides match TRBD2. This CDR3 spans 16 amino acids. Germline CDR1 reads SGDLS; CDR2 reads YYNGEE. Trimming took 0 bases from V and 4 from J; bases not matched to a gene: 8. CDR3 residues: CASSVEGLVSADTQYF. CDR3 coding DNA: TGTGCCAGCAGCGTAGAAGGACTAGTGAGCGCAGATACGCAGTATTTT.

A remark on this clone: Within the sample, other DNA sequences also encode this same CDR3. The gene calls are TRBV27 and TRBJ2-3; D not resolved. There are 13 residues in the CDR3. Germline CDR1 and CDR2: MNHEY and SMNVEV (reference sequence). With 0 bases removed from V and 3 bases from J, the gap between germline ends came to 4 bases. Here the CDR3 reads CASSLSGTDTQYF. DNA of the CDR3: TGTGCCAGCAGTTTATCAGGGACAGATACGCAGTATTTT.

This chain links TRBV30 with TRBJ1-1; no reliable D call. This CDR3 comprises 12 residues. In germline, CDR1 is GTSNPN, CDR2 SVGIG (reference sequence). V lost 0 bases and J 8 bases, leaving 10 bases between the germline ends. CDR3 residues: CAWSVSGSEAFF. The CDR3, as DNA: TGTGCCTGGAGTGTAAGCGGGTCCGAAGCTTTCTTT.

The J gene is TRBJ2-7, the V gene TRBV5-6; perhaps TRBD2 as D (6 bases). Trimming took off 3 bases at V and 7 bases at J, with 23 bases between the two ends. The CDR3 covers 16 residues. Germline assignment: CDR1 SGHDT and CDR2 YYEEEE. The CDR3 DNA reads TGTGCCAGCAGCTCCCAATTGAACAGTGGGGAGGAGGAGCAGTACTTC. Encoded protein: CASSSQLNSGEEEQYF.